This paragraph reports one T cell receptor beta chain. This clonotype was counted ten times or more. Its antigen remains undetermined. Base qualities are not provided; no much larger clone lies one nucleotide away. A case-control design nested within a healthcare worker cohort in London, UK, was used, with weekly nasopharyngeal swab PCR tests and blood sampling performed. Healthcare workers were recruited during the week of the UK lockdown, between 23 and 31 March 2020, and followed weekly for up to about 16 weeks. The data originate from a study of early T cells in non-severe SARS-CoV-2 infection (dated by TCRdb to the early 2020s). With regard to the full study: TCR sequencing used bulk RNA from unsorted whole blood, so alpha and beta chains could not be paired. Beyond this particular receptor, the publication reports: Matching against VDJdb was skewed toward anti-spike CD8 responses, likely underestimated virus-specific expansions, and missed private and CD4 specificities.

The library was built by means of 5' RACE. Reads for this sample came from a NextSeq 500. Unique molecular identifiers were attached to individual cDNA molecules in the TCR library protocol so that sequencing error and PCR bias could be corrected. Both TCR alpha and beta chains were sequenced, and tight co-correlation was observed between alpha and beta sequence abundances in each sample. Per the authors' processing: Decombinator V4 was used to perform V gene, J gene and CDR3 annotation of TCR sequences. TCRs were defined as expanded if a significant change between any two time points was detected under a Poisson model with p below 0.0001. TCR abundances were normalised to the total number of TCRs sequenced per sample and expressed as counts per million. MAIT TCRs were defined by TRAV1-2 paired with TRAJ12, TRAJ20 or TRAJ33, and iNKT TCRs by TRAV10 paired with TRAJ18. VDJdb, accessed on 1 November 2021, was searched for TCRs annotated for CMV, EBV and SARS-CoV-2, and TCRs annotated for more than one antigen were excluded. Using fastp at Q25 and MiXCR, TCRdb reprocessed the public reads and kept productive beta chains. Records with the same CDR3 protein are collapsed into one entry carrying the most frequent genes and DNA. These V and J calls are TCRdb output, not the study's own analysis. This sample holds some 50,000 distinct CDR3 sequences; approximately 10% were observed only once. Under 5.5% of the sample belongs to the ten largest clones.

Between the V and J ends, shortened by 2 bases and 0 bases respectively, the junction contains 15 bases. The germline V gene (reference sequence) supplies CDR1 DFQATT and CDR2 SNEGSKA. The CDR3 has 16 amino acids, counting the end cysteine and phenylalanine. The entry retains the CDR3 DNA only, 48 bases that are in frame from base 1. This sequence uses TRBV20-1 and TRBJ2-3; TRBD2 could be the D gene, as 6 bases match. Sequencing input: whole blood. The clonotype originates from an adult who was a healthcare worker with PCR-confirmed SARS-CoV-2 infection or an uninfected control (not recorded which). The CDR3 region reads CSARNFIAESTDTQYF. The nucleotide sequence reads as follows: TGCAGTGCTAGAAACTTCATAGCGGAGAGCACAGATACGCAGTATTTT.